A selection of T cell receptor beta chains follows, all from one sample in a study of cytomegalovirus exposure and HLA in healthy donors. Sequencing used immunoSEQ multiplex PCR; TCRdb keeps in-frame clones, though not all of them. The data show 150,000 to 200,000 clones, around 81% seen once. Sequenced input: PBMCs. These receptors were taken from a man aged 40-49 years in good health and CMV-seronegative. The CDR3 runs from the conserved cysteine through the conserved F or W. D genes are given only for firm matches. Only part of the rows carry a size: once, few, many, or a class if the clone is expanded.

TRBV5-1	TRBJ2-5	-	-	CASSLTGPSGETQYF	TGCGCCAGCAGCTTAACCGGCCCCAGCGGGGAGACCCAGTACTTC
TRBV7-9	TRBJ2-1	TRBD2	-	CASDQGLAGHNEQFF	TGTGCCAGCGATCAGGGACTAGCGGGCCACAATGAGCAGTTCTTC
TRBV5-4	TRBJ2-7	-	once	CASSRAPGHYEQYF	TGTGCCAGCAGCCGCGCCCCAGGGCACTACGAGCAGTACTTC
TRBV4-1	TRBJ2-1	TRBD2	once	CASSQDPSGRSYNEQFF	TGCGCCAGCAGCCAAGATCCCAGCGGGAGATCCTACAATGAGCAGTTCTTC
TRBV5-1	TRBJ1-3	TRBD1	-	CASSLVPGQGPGNTIYF	TGCGCCAGCTCCTTAGTCCCGGGACAGGGACCAGGAAACACCATATATTTT
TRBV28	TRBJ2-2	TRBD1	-	CASSARGPPDTGELFF	TGTGCCAGCAGTGCTAGGGGGCCCCCTGACACCGGGGAGCTGTTTTTT
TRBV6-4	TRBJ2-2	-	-	CASKRQALHTGELFF	TGTGCCAGCAAGAGACAGGCCCTGCACACCGGGGAGCTGTTTTTT
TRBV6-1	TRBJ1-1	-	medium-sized	CASSYDGSSEAFF	TGTGCCAGCAGTTATGACGGGAGTAGCGAAGCTTTCTTT
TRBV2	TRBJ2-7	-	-	CASRGRGYEQYF	TGTGCCAGCAGGGGCAGGGGCTACGAGCAGTACTTC
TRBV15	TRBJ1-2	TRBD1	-	CATSDRVGYTF	TGTGCCACCAGCGACAGGGTTGGCTACACCTTC
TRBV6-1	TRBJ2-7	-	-	CASSAPYEQYF	TGTGCCAGCAGTGCTCCCTACGAGCAGTACTTC
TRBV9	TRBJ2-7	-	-	CASSVGAGRIYEQYF	TGTGCCAGCAGCGTAGGGGCGGGAAGGATCTACGAGCAGTACTTC
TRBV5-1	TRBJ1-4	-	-	CASSLEAGNEKLFF	TGCGCCAGCAGCTTGGAAGCAGGGAACGAAAAACTGTTTTTT
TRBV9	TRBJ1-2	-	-	CASSVAGAGGYTF	TGTGCCAGCAGCGTCGCGGGGGCAGGTGGCTACACCTTC
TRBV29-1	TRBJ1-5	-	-	CSPEGTNQPQHF	TGCAGCCCGGAGGGGACCAATCAGCCCCAGCATTTT
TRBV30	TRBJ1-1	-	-	CAWSQWNTEAFF	TGTGCCTGGAGTCAGTGGAACACTGAAGCTTTCTTT
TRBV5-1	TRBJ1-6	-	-	CASSPEGRDNSPLHF	TGCGCCAGCAGCCCCGAGGGCAGAGATAATTCACCCCTCCACTTT
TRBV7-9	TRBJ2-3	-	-	CASSLMGVSSTDTQYF	TGTGCCAGCAGCTTAATGGGCGTTAGTAGCACAGATACGCAGTATTTT
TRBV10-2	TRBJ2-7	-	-	CASSDSSQGGEQYF	TGCGCCAGCAGTGATTCCTCCCAGGGAGGAGAGCAGTACTTC
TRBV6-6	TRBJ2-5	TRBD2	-	CASSQGTSGETQYF	TGTGCCAGCAGCCAAGGGACTAGCGGGGAGACCCAGTACTTC
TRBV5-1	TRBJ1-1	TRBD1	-	CASSFAPGTGNTEAFF	TGCGCCAGCAGCTTTGCCCCCGGGACAGGCAACACTGAAGCTTTCTTT
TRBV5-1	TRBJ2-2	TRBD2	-	CASSLVRLAEYTGELFF	TGCGCCAGCAGCTTGGTTCGGCTAGCGGAGTACACCGGGGAGCTGTTTTTT
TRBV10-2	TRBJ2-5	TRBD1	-	CASGEGATQETQYF	TGCGCCAGCGGAGAGGGGGCGACCCAAGAGACCCAGTACTTC
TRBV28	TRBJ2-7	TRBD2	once	CASSYQTLREAYEQYF	TGTGCCAGCAGCTATCAAACTTTGCGGGAGGCCTACGAGCAGTACTTC
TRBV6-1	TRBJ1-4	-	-	CASTPGFDEKLFF	TGTGCCAGCACACCGGGGTTTGATGAAAAACTGTTTTTT
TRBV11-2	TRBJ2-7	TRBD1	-	CASSLEGQGREQYF	TGTGCCAGCAGCTTAGAGGGACAGGGGCGCGAGCAGTACTTC
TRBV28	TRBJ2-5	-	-	CASSRRTALQETQYF	TGTGCCAGCAGTCGACGGACAGCCCTCCAAGAGACCCAGTACTTC
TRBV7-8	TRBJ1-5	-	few	CASSLRVEINQPQHF	TGTGCCAGCAGCTTGAGGGTCGAGATCAATCAGCCCCAGCATTTT
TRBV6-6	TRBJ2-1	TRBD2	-	CASREPLAGDVGEQFF	TGTGCCAGCAGAGAACCTTTAGCGGGAGATGTGGGTGAGCAGTTCTTC
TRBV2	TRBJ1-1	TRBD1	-	CASSGDREGEAFF	TGTGCCAGCAGTGGGGACAGGGAAGGTGAGGCTTTCTTT
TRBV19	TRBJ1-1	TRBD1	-	CASSTQGAYTEAFF	TGTGCCAGTAGTACTCAGGGGGCCTACACTGAAGCTTTCTTT
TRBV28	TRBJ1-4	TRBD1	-	CASSLWGGQGAKLFF	TGTGCCAGCAGTTTATGGGGGGGACAGGGGGCAAAACTGTTTTTT
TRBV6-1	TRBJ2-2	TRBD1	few	CATSGGARTGELFF	TGTGCCACCTCAGGGGGCGCGCGTACCGGGGAGCTGTTTTTT